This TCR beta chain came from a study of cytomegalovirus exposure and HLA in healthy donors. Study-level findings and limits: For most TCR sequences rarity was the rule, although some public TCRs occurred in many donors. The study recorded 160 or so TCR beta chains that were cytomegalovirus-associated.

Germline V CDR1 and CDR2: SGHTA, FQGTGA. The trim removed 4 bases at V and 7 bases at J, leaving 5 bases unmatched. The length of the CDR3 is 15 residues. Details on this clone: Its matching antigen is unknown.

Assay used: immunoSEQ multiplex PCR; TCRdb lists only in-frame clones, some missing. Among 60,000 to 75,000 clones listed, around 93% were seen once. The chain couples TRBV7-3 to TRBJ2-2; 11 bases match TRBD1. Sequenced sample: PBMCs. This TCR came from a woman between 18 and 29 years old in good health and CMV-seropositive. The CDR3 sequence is CASSSGQGAIGELFF. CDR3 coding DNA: TGTGCCAGCAGCTCTGGACAGGGGGCGATCGGGGAGCTGTTTTTT.